This entry lists 21 T cell receptor beta chains sequenced from one sample in a study of human thymus T cells. Clones were read by immunoSEQ multiplex PCR, and TCRdb kept only the in-frame ones, dropping some. This table holds under 150,000 clones, around 94% found once. Corrective heart surgery yielded resections, and these provided the thymus tissue. The material sequenced was thymus tissue. These receptors came from a boy less than two years old with a congenital heart defect but otherwise immunologically healthy.

The V call is TRBV6-1, the J call TRBJ2-7; D could derive from TRBD1 or TRBD2 (6 bases each). This CDR3 region has 14 residues. V was shortened by 6 bases and J by 0 bases, with 12 bases between the two germline ends. Germline values: CDR1 MNHNS, CDR2 SASEGT. Here the CDR3 DNA reads TGTGCCAGCAGAAGTAAGGGGGGCTCCTACGAGCAGTACTTC. Amino acid sequence: CASRSKGGSYEQYF.

The chain has TRBV28 and TRBJ2-1; a weak D match, TRBD1 (5 bases). CDR3 size: 17 residues. Trimming removed 4 bases from V and 0 bases from J, with 16 bases in between. Germline values: CDR1 MDHEN, CDR2 SYDVKM. The CDR3 loop is CASSSRRQSRSYNEQFF. CDR3 coding DNA: TGTGCCAGCAGTTCCCGCCGACAGTCGCGCTCCTACAATGAGCAGTTCTTC.

The V and J genes are TRBV6-1 and TRBJ1-2, with 11 bases that match TRBD1. V lost 7 bases and J lost 8; bases outside the gene matches: 9. The germline CDR1 and CDR2 sequences are MNHNS and SASEGT. The CDR3 has 14 residues. The CDR3 here is CASTLDRGPGGYTF. CDR3 in DNA: TGTGCCAGCACCCTGGACAGGGGGCCCGGCGGCTACACCTTC.

The CDR3 reads CASSLGGQHYGYTF. The DNA of the CDR3 is TGCGCCAGCAGCTTGGGGGGGCAGCACTATGGCTACACCTTC. The rearrangement uses TRBV5-1 and TRBJ1-2, with D possibly matching TRBD1 (6 bases). Germline CDR1 is SGHRS and CDR2 is YFSETQ. V shed 0 bases and J shed 3 bases, with 9 bases lying between them. The CDR3 has 14 amino acids.

The rearrangement links TRBV25-1 to TRBJ2-1; 9 nucleotides agree with TRBD2. The CDR3 sequence is 16 residues long. The germline gives CDR1 MGHDK, CDR2 SYGVNS. With V trimmed by 1 base and J by 7 bases, 8 bases remained unmatched. DNA of the CDR3: TGTGCCAGCAGTGAATGGGGCGGGGGGGCGTTTAATGAGCAGTTCTTC. Its translation is CASSEWGGGAFNEQFF.

The chain couples TRBV4-1 to TRBJ2-7; TRBD2 matches at 12 bases. Per the germline V gene, CDR1 is MGHRA and CDR2 is YSYEKL. Losses at the gene ends were 4 bases for V and 7 bases for J; bases not matched to a gene: 8. This CDR3 has 15 amino acids. CDR3 sequence: CASSRGTSGPQEQYF. The CDR3 bases are TGCGCCAGCAGCCGAGGGACTAGCGGGCCCCAAGAGCAGTACTTC.

This chain links TRBV4-3 with TRBJ2-2; TRBD2 matches 7 bases. Germline V gene sequence: CDR1 LGHNA, CDR2 YSLEER. CDR3 length equals 16 residues. J was trimmed by 2 bases and V by 2 bases; bases with no gene match: 5. CDR3 in amino acids: CASSQPSSGNTGELFF. The CDR3 DNA reads as TGCGCCAGCAGCCAACCTTCTAGCGGAAACACCGGGGAGCTGTTTTTT.

This clone was observed a handful of times. The chain joins TRBV14 to TRBJ1-2, with a tentative D call TRBD1 (5 bases). The CDR3 loop spans 15 amino acids. Trimming removed 2 bases at V and 2 bases at J, with 12 bases between. From germline, CDR1 is SGHDN and CDR2 FVKESK. The CDR3 protein is CASSQIIEGNYGYTF. CDR3 nucleotides: TGTGCCAGCAGCCAAATTATCGAGGGGAACTATGGCTACACCTTC.

This chain joins TRBV4-3 and TRBJ2-1, with D possibly matching TRBD2 (5 bases). V shed 0 bases and J shed 5 bases, with 23 bases lying between them. Germline lookup yields CDR1 LGHNA and CDR2 YSLEER. The CDR3 extends over 19 amino acids. The chain's CDR3 is CASSQEWADLKLRDNEQFF. The CDR3 DNA follows: TGCGCCAGCAGCCAAGAGTGGGCGGATCTCAAGTTGCGGGACAATGAGCAGTTCTTC.

V and J are TRBV7-8 and TRBJ1-1; D gene uncertain. Germline V gene lookup returns CDR1 SGHVS and CDR2 FQNEAQ. The CDR3 length is 18 residues. V lost 5 bases to trimming and J lost 2 bases, with 24 bases between them. CDR3: CASSPSIIPRSSNTEAFF. The CDR3 bases are TGTGCCAGCAGCCCCAGTATTATCCCCCGGTCATCAAACACTGAAGCTTTCTTT.

V and J are TRBV19 and TRBJ2-2; 8 nucleotides match TRBD1. The CDR3 spans 16 residues. The germline CDR1 and CDR2 sequences are LNHDA and SQIVND (reference sequence). V lost 5 bases to trimming and J lost 0 bases; unmatched junction nucleotides: 5. CDR3 in DNA: TGTGCCAGTAGTCCCCGGACAGGGCCGAACACCGGGGAGCTGTTTTTT. Protein: CASSPRTGPNTGELFF.

V usage is TRBV27 and J usage is TRBJ1-6, with unresolved D. This CDR3 region has 14 residues. Germline assignment: CDR1 MNHEY and CDR2 SMNVEV (reference sequence). V gave up 0 bases and J gave up 6 bases, with 6 bases separating them. The CDR3 loop is CASSLSDSNSPLHF. The CDR3 DNA reads as TGTGCCAGCAGTTTATCGGATTCTAATTCACCCCTCCACTTT.

The CDR3 DNA sequence: TGTGCCAGCAGAAAAGAAGGAAGGGGGGGCTACGAGCAGTACTTC. This translates into CASRKEGRGGYEQYF. The chain combines TRBV7-8 with TRBJ2-7; tentatively, D is TRBD2 (7 bases). V was pared by 6 bases and J by 3 bases, with 18 bases between. CDR3 length: 15 residues. Germline CDR1 reads SGHVS; CDR2 reads FQNEAQ. Using reference TRBV7-8 and TRBJ2-7 for the parts outside the CDR3, the full variable domain is GAGVSQSPRYKVAKRGQDVALRCDPISGHVSLFWYQQALGQGPEFLTYFQNEAQLDKSGLPSDRFFAERPEGSVSTLKIQRTQQEDSAVYLCASRKEGRGGYEQYFGPGTRLTVT.

In this sample, this clone turned up a few times. The chain has TRBV5-4 and TRBJ1-2; 8 nucleotides line up with TRBD1. The CDR3 spans 18 residues. Per the germline V gene, CDR1 is SGHNT and CDR2 is YYREEE (reference sequence). The J segment lost 3 bases and the V segment lost 1 base, leaving 14 bases of the junction unmatched. CDR3 coding DNA: TGTGCCAGCAGCTTGAATAAGGCCGCCAGGGGGCTTGACTATGGCTACACCTTC. Translation: CASSLNKAARGLDYGYTF.

The chain employs TRBV6-6 and TRBJ1-2, with TRBD1 matching 9 bases. The J segment lost 0 bases and the V segment lost 0 bases, leaving 2 bases of the junction unmatched. CDR3 size: 16 residues. Germline assignment: CDR1 MNHNY and CDR2 SVGAGI (reference sequence). The CDR3 protein is CASSYSGQGANYGYTF. The CDR3 DNA follows: TGTGCCAGCAGTTACTCGGGACAGGGAGCTAACTATGGCTACACCTTC.

The chain combines TRBV18 with TRBJ1-2; TRBD1 matches 9 bases. V shed 1 base, J shed 3 bases, and the junction held 9 bases outside the gene matches. CDR3 length equals 17 residues. Germline lookup yields CDR1 KGHSH and CDR2 LQKENI. This chain's CDR3 is CASSPHASRTGDYGYTF. The CDR3 DNA is TGTGCCAGCTCACCACACGCCTCGCGGACAGGGGACTATGGCTACACCTTC.

The rearrangement uses TRBV29-1 and TRBJ2-1; a possible D gene is TRBD1 (6 bases). Germline lookup yields CDR1 SQVTM and CDR2 ANQGSEA. V gave up 6 bases and J gave up 8 bases, with 14 bases separating them. The CDR3 totals 12 residues. DNA of the CDR3: TGCAGCGTCCAGGGGCAGCCCTATGAGCAGTTCTTC. Translation gives CSVQGQPYEQFF.

The chain links TRBV5-4 to TRBJ2-3; 9 bases are shared with TRBD2. V trimming: 5 bases; J trimming: 3 bases; junction bases outside the gene matches: 7. The CDR3 length is 15 residues. Germline V gene data show CDR1 as SGHNT and CDR2 as YYREEE (reference sequence). CDR3 sequence (DNA): TGTGCCAGCAGTTCCGGGACTAGCAGGACAGATACGCAGTATTTT. This encodes CASSSGTSRTDTQYF.

The V call is TRBV15, the J call TRBJ1-2, with no clear D. The germline V gene encodes CDR1 LNHNV and CDR2 YYDKDF (reference sequence). The CDR3 sequence is 13 residues long. V dropped 2 bases and J dropped 0 bases, with 4 bases sitting between them. CDR3: CATSRPSNYGYTF. The CDR3 DNA follows: TGTGCCACCAGCAGACCCTCTAACTATGGCTACACCTTC.

Only one count was recorded for this clone. The V call is TRBV7-2, the J call TRBJ2-7; 7 bases agree with TRBD2. Germline V gives CDR1 SGHTA, CDR2 FQGNSA. CDR3 length equals 15 residues. J was trimmed by 6 bases and V by 0 bases; bases with no gene match: 8. The CDR3 coding sequence is TGTGCCAGCAGCTTAGCGACCTGGGAGGGGCGCGAGCAGTACTTC. This encodes CASSLATWEGREQYF.

The V gene is TRBV7-2, the J gene TRBJ2-7; D gene uncertain. V lost 3 bases and J lost 4, with 10 bases in between. Germline V gene lookup returns CDR1 SGHTA and CDR2 FQGNSA. The CDR3 length is 13 residues. The chain's CDR3 is CASSFRLNYEQYF. CDR3 sequence (DNA): TGTGCCAGCAGCTTCCGGCTGAATTACGAGCAGTACTTC.